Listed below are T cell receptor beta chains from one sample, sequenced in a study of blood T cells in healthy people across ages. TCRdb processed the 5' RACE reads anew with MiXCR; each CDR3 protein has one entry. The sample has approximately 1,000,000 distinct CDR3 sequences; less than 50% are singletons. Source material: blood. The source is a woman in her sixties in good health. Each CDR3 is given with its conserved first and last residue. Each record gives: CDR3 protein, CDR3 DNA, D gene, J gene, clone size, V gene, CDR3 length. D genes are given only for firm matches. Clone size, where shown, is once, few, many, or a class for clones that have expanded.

CASSLLKGDTQYF | TGTGCCAGCAGCTTACTTAAAGGAGATACGCAGTATTTT | NA | TRBJ2-3 | few | TRBV7-9 | 13
CSATSGGSDTQYF | TGCAGTGCTACTAGCGGGGGATCAGATACGCAGTATTTT | TRBD2 | TRBJ2-3 | once | TRBV20-1 | 13
CSLEGGGVDTQYF | TGCAGCCTTGAGGGGGGGGGCGTTGATACGCAGTATTTT | NA | TRBJ2-3 | NA | TRBV29-1 | 13
CASSFDRGVQFF | TGTGCCAGCAGCTTCGACAGGGGTGTTCAGTTCTTC | TRBD1 | TRBJ2-1 | many | TRBV6-6 | 12
CATSTTGGRDTQYF | TGTGCCACCAGCACGACAGGGGGCCGTGATACGCAGTATTTT | TRBD1 | TRBJ2-3 | few | TRBV15 | 14
CSAIYPSSYEQYF | TGCAGTGCTATTTATCCCAGCTCCTACGAGCAGTACTTC | NA | TRBJ2-7 | NA | TRBV20-1 | 13
CASSQDWDREETQYF | TGTGCCAGCAGCCAAGACTGGGACAGGGAAGAGACCCAGTACTTC | TRBD1 | TRBJ2-5 | NA | TRBV3-1 | 15
CASSIGGLSTDTQYF | TGTGCCAGCAGTATAGGAGGACTCAGCACAGATACGCAGTATTTT | NA | TRBJ2-3 | NA | TRBV11-2 | 15
CAWSIGQYNEQYF | TGTGCCTGGAGTATCGGACAGTACAATGAGCAGTACTTC | NA | TRBJ2-7 | NA | TRBV30 | 13
CSARDSSRAPGANVLTF | TGCAGTGCTAGAGATAGTTCTAGGGCCCCTGGGGCCAACGTCCTGACTTTC | NA | TRBJ2-6 | NA | TRBV20-1 | 17
CASSGARDSNQPQHF | TGTGCCAGCAGCGGGGCCCGGGACAGCAATCAGCCCCAGCATTTT | NA | TRBJ1-5 | NA | TRBV28 | 15
CASSEKGGGNSNQPQHF | TGTGCCAGCAGTGAAAAGGGGGGTGGGAATAGCAATCAGCCCCAGCATTTT | NA | TRBJ1-5 | few | TRBV6-1 | 17
CAGSRTPQETQYF | TGTGCCGGCTCCCGGACCCCCCAAGAGACCCAGTACTTC | NA | TRBJ2-5 | few | TRBV10-3 | 13
CASSVAADLAYEQYF | TGTGCCAGCAGCGTAGCAGCGGACCTAGCCTACGAGCAGTACTTC | NA | TRBJ2-7 | few | TRBV9 | 15
CASSSSSGRAGNIQYF | TGCGCCAGCAGCTCCTCTAGCGGGAGGGCAGGGAACATTCAGTACTTC | TRBD2 | TRBJ2-4 | few | TRBV5-1 | 16
CASNLDSYSPLHF | TGTGCCAGCAATCTGGATTCTTATTCACCCCTCCACTTT | NA | TRBJ1-6 | few | TRBV12-3/TRBV12-4 | 13
CSASGLALLYEQYF | TGCAGTGCATCGGGACTAGCGTTGCTGTACGAGCAGTACTTC | TRBD2 | TRBJ2-7 | NA | TRBV20-1 | 14
CASSQGTGKGQPQHF | TGTGCCAGCAGCCAAGGAACAGGGAAGGGTCAGCCCCAGCATTTT | NA | TRBJ1-5 | NA | TRBV3-1 | 15
CASSSLAGGNTDTQYF | TGTGCCAGCAGCTCCCTAGCGGGGGGGAACACAGATACGCAGTATTTT | TRBD2 | TRBJ2-3 | NA | TRBV7-2 | 16
CAWSAKSGRAHETQYF | TGTGCCTGGAGTGCCAAAAGCGGGAGGGCCCACGAGACCCAGTACTTC | TRBD2 | TRBJ2-5 | few | TRBV30 | 16